The 27 T cell receptor beta chains below were found in one sample sequenced in a study of cytomegalovirus exposure and HLA in healthy donors. Both 60 Vbeta primers and 13 Jbeta primers went into the PCR. The assay was immunoSEQ multiplex PCR, and TCRdb's table has in-frame clones only and misses some. Of roughly 200,000 clones detected, less than 85% appear once; the ten largest clones hold 0.63%. Sequenced material: PBMCs. These receptors were obtained from a young man in good health and CMV-seronegative.

V is TRBV7-9 and J is TRBJ1-2; 8 nucleotides match TRBD1. V gave up 3 bases and J gave up 8 bases; unmatched junction bases: 14. Per germline, CDR1 SEHNR and CDR2 FQNEAQ (reference sequence). This CDR3 has 16 amino acids. The chain's CDR3 is CASSLPGQVGSRGYTF. The CDR3 DNA follows: TGTGCCAGCAGCTTGCCGGGACAGGTGGGGTCGAGAGGCTACACCTTC.

With respect to this clone: The sample has other DNA sequences that encode this CDR3 too. The chain uses TRBV7-9 and TRBJ2-5, with a tentative D call TRBD2 (6 bases). This CDR3 is built from 11 residues. Germline lookup yields CDR1 SEHNR and CDR2 FQNEAQ (reference sequence). Trimming took 5 bases from V and 5 from J, leaving 6 bases between them. This chain's CDR3 is CASSREETQYF. The CDR3 region has the DNA TGTGCCAGCAGCCGGGAGGAGACCCAGTACTTC.

This chain joins TRBV18 and TRBJ2-4; TRBD2 matches 7 bases. The V gene end was trimmed by 6 bases and the J gene end by 12 bases; junction bases not matched to a gene: 8. The CDR3 has 12 amino acids. In germline, CDR1 is KGHSH, CDR2 LQKENI. The CDR3 spells CASSTGEGSQYF. CDR3 DNA sequence: TGTGCCAGCTCCACCGGGGAGGGCAGTCAGTACTTC.

V and J are TRBV2 and TRBJ2-1, with D possibly matching TRBD2 (5 bases). Trimming stripped 6 bases from V and 9 bases from J, with 15 bases between. Germline assignment: CDR1 SNHLY and CDR2 FYNNEI. The CDR3 loop spans 13 amino acids. The CDR3 is CASRRGLGSEQFF. CDR3 bases: TGTGCCAGCAGGAGAGGGTTAGGATCTGAGCAGTTCTTC.

The sample holds a few counts of this clone. The rearrangement uses TRBV4-2 and TRBJ1-5; D is undetermined. Germline V lookup: CDR1 LGHNA, CDR2 YNFKEQ. The V gene lost 4 bases and the J gene lost 3 bases, with 13 bases spanning the gap. This CDR3 has 15 residues. The CDR3: CASSRDDTSNQPQHF. CDR3 sequence (DNA): TGTGCCAGCAGCCGAGATGACACCTCCAATCAGCCCCAGCATTTT.

This chain joins TRBV6-6 and TRBJ2-2; D ambiguous. The germline V and J ends were trimmed by 5 bases and 0 bases, with 10 bases remaining between them. The CDR3 covers 15 residues. Germline V lookup: CDR1 MNHNY, CDR2 SVGAGI (reference sequence). DNA for the CDR3: TGTGCCAGCAGTCCTCAGGCAACGAACACCGGGGAGCTGTTTTTT. It yields the protein CASSPQATNTGELFF.

This clone showed up just a few times. This rearrangement joins TRBV28 to TRBJ2-7, with 12 bases fitting TRBD1. Germline V gene sequence: CDR1 MDHEN, CDR2 SYDVKM. The J segment lost 7 bases and the V segment lost 7 bases, leaving 11 bases of the junction unmatched. The CDR3 has 15 residues. CDR3 sequence: CASNLSGQGAREQYF. For the CDR3, the DNA is TGTGCCAGCAACCTCTCGGGACAGGGGGCGAGGGAGCAGTACTTC. Drawing the rest from reference TRBV28 and TRBJ2-7, the complete variable domain is DVKVTQSSRYLVKRTGEKVFLECVQDMDHENMFWYRQDPGLGLRLIYFSYDVKMKEKGDIPEGYSVSREKKERFSLILESASTNQTSMYLCASNLSGQGAREQYFGPGTRLTVT.

As concerns this clone: A junction end diverges from the germline sequence, so it may reflect a read error. The sample contains more than one DNA sequence encoding this CDR3. The chain employs TRBV19 and TRBJ2-7, with D perhaps matching TRBD1 (5 bases). The CDR3 length is 13 residues. Germline assignment: CDR1 LNHDA and CDR2 SQIVND (reference sequence). CDR3 sequence: CASGAWSSDEQYF. CDR3 bases: TGTGCCAGTGGGGCATGGAGTTCGGACGAGCAGTACTTT.

The V and J genes are TRBV6-5 and TRBJ1-1; D gene unclear. Germline CDR1 reads MNHEY; CDR2 reads SVGAGI. The CDR3 runs 15 residues. V lost 5 bases and J lost 1, with 14 bases in between. CDR3 sequence reads: CASSHRPRANTEAFF. In DNA, the CDR3 is TGTGCCAGCAGTCACCGTCCGAGGGCGAACACTGAAGCTTTCTTT.

The chain carries TRBV2 and TRBJ2-5, with TRBD2 identical over 9 bases. The germline CDR1 and CDR2 sequences are SNHLY and FYNNEI. The CDR3 extends over 15 amino acids. V lost 5 bases and J lost 2; bases outside the gene matches: 6. The CDR3 region is CASSRTSAKQETQYF. CDR3 DNA sequence: TGTGCCAGCAGTAGGACTAGCGCAAAACAAGAGACCCAGTACTTC.

The chain is built from TRBV4-1 and TRBJ2-7, with D possibly matching TRBD1 (6 bases). The germline V and J ends were trimmed by 3 bases and 5 bases, with 14 bases remaining between them. CDR3 length equals 14 residues. Germline CDR1 MGHRA, CDR2 YSYEKL. The CDR3 region is CASSQIQGSNEQYF. CDR3 DNA sequence: TGCGCCAGCAGCCAGATACAGGGAAGCAACGAGCAGTACTTC.

This chain joins TRBV28 and TRBJ1-1; TRBD1 aligns across 7 bases. The CDR3 is 13 amino acids. Germline V gene data show CDR1 as MDHEN and CDR2 as SYDVKM. Trimming at V came to 8 bases and at J to 3 bases, leaving 6 bases not matched to a gene. Here the CDR3 DNA reads TGTGCCAGCGGCCAGGGGGGCCACACTGAAGCTTTCTTT. Protein: CASGQGGHTEAFF.

The chain recombines TRBV28 with TRBJ2-3; possibly TRBD2 for D (5 bases). Germline V gene lookup returns CDR1 MDHEN and CDR2 SYDVKM. The CDR3 is made up of 17 amino acids. Trimming removed 3 bases at V and 3 bases at J, with 19 bases between. The CDR3: CASSFRRLERGTDTQYF. In DNA, the CDR3 is TGTGCCAGCAGTTTCCGACGACTTGAACGGGGAACAGATACGCAGTATTTT. Complete variable domain (other parts from reference TRBV28 and TRBJ2-3): DVKVTQSSRYLVKRTGEKVFLECVQDMDHENMFWYRQDPGLGLRLIYFSYDVKMKEKGDIPEGYSVSREKKERFSLILESASTNQTSMYLCASSFRRLERGTDTQYFGPGTRLTVL.

This clone was seen a handful of times. The chain combines TRBV7-9 with TRBJ2-1; D may be TRBD2 (6 bases). Germline CDR1 is SEHNR and CDR2 is FQNEAQ (reference sequence). V lost 5 bases, J lost 0 bases, and 11 bases lay in between. The CDR3 length is 15 residues. The CDR3 nucleotides are TGTGCCAGCAGCGGAACTAGCAACTCCTACAATGAGCAGTTCTTC. Protein product: CASSGTSNSYNEQFF.

The chain has TRBV5-1 and TRBJ1-3; TRBD1 matches at 7 bases. V shed 4 bases and J 0 bases; nucleotides not matched to a gene: 13. Germline V CDR1 and CDR2: SGHRS, YFSETQ. The CDR3 extends over 18 amino acids. CDR3 amino acids: CASSPKVGTDVSGNTIYF. CDR3 nucleotides: TGCGCCAGCAGCCCTAAAGTCGGGACAGATGTCTCTGGAAACACCATATATTTT.

DNA for the CDR3: TGTGCCAGCAGCTTAGATGGGACAGGGGTTTATGGCTACACCTTC. Translating it yields CASSLDGTGVYGYTF. The gene calls are TRBV7-9 and TRBJ1-2, with 10 bases fitting TRBD1. This CDR3 has 15 amino acids. J was trimmed by 5 bases and V by 1 base; bases with no gene match: 4. Germline V gene lookup returns CDR1 SEHNR and CDR2 FQNEAQ (reference sequence).

The V and J genes are TRBV27 and TRBJ2-3; 9 positions match TRBD2. Trimming cost V 3 bases and J 3 bases; bases outside gene matches: 7. Germline CDR1 is MNHEY and CDR2 is SMNVEV (reference sequence). This CDR3 is 16 amino acids long. The CDR3 DNA reads TGTGCCAGCAGTTTTACGGCTAGCGGGATGACAGATACGCAGTATTTT. It translates to CASSFTASGMTDTQYF.

For the CDR3, the DNA is TGTGCCAGCAGTTTTTTACCGGGACTAGCGGGAGGGCCGAATACGCAGTATTTT. It encodes CASSFLPGLAGGPNTQYF. The chain joins TRBV27 to TRBJ2-3, with 16 bases fitting TRBD2. Germline V gene sequence: CDR1 MNHEY, CDR2 SMNVEV (reference sequence). The CDR3 loop spans 18 amino acids. J gave up 7 bases and V 3 bases, and 10 bases lay outside the gene matches.

The rearrangement uses TRBV30 and TRBJ2-3; D gene uncertain. CDR3 length: 13 residues. The V end lost 2 bases, the J end lost 0 bases, and 6 bases lay between the germline ends. Germline lookup yields CDR1 GTSNPN and CDR2 SVGIG (reference sequence). The CDR3 loop reads CAWSLTSTDTQYF. The CDR3 DNA reads as TGTGCCTGGAGTTTGACAAGCACAGATACGCAGTATTTT.

The chain recombines TRBV7-9 with TRBJ2-3, with D possibly TRBD2 on 5 matching bases. This CDR3 region has 15 residues. Germline V gene sequence: CDR1 SEHNR, CDR2 FQNEAQ (reference sequence). The V end was cut by 1 base, the J end by 1 base, with 9 bases between. DNA for the CDR3: TGTGCCAGCAGCTTAGTAGGACTTGGCACAGATACGCAGTATTTT. Protein sequence: CASSLVGLGTDTQYF.

This sequence joins TRBV6-1 and TRBJ2-3; 8 nucleotides match TRBD2. Unmatched junction bases numbered 2, after V lost 5 bases and J lost 1 base. CDR1 and CDR2 from the germline V gene are MNHNS and SASEGT. The CDR3 is 14 residues long. This CDR3 reads CASSYSGGTDTQYF. CDR3 sequence (DNA): TGTGCCAGCAGTTATAGCGGGGGCACAGATACGCAGTATTTT.

The gene calls are TRBV28 and TRBJ2-7, with TRBD1 matching 7 bases. The trim removed 2 bases at V and 3 bases at J, leaving 7 bases unmatched. The CDR3 totals 15 residues. The V gene's germline CDR1 is MDHEN and CDR2 SYDVKM. DNA of the CDR3: TGTGCCAGCAGTTTACCGGGACAGCGATACTACGAGCAGTACTTC. Amino acid sequence: CASSLPGQRYYEQYF.

The chain employs TRBV19 and TRBJ2-2; 10 bases align to TRBD1. This CDR3 is 14 amino acids long. The V gene end was trimmed by 6 bases and the J gene end by 5 bases; junction bases not matched to a gene: 3. Germline V gene lookup returns CDR1 LNHDA and CDR2 SQIVND (reference sequence). CDR3 in DNA: TGTGCCAGTAGGGGACAGGGGAAGACCGGGGAGCTGTTTTTT. It encodes CASRGQGKTGELFF. The full variable domain, completed using reference TRBV19 and TRBJ2-2, is DGGITQSPKYLFRKEGQNVTLSCEQNLNHDAMYWYRQDPGQGLRLIYYSQIVNDFQKGDIAEGYSVSREKKESFPLTVTSAQKNPTAFYLCASRGQGKTGELFFGEGSRLTVL.

V gene TRBV6-4 combines with J gene TRBJ2-7, with 8 nucleotides matching TRBD2. The CDR3 runs 17 residues. Per germline, CDR1 MRHNA and CDR2 SNTAGT. J was trimmed by 3 bases and V by 3 bases; bases with no gene match: 13. The CDR3 protein is CASSDRHSGMGVYEQYF. The DNA of the CDR3 is TGTGCCAGCAGTGATCGTCATAGCGGGATGGGTGTCTACGAGCAGTACTTC.

The rearrangement joins TRBV29-1 to TRBJ2-7, with a tentative D call TRBD1 (5 bases). Trimming took 1 base from V and 3 from J, leaving 7 bases between them. Per germline, CDR1 SQVTM and CDR2 ANQGSEA. The CDR3 is made up of 12 amino acids. The CDR3: CSVEGQGYEQYF. CDR3 DNA: TGCAGCGTTGAAGGGCAGGGCTACGAGCAGTACTTC.

The CDR3 nucleotides read TGTGCCAGCAGTTTGAACGGAGGGACTCGCTTAAGCTACACCTTC. Protein sequence: CASSLNGGTRLSYTF. The V gene is TRBV27, the J gene TRBJ1-2; TRBD1 is a possible D gene (5 bases). Trimming took off 3 bases at V and 9 bases at J, with 20 bases between the two ends. CDR1 and CDR2 from the germline V gene are MNHEY and SMNVEV (reference sequence). CDR3 size: 15 residues.

The rearrangement links TRBV27 to TRBJ2-2; D is possibly TRBD1 (5 bases). Looked up from germline, CDR1 is MNHEY and CDR2 is SMNVEV (reference sequence). The CDR3 covers 15 residues. With 4 bases removed from V and 6 bases from J, the gap between germline ends came to 15 bases. This CDR3 is CASSWQGDVAGELFF. The CDR3 DNA reads as TGTGCCAGCAGTTGGCAGGGCGATGTTGCCGGGGAGCTGTTTTTT.